This TCR beta chain was identified during a study of cytomegalovirus exposure and HLA in healthy donors. Findings and limits, study-wide: In vitro assays verified that a few CMV-associated chains recognized CMV antigens specifically. The investigators catalogued 150 to 200 TCR beta chains as cytomegalovirus-associated.

Germline CDR1 and CDR2: SGHVS and FQNEAQ. V lost 4 bases and J 7 bases, leaving 37 bases between the germline ends. This CDR3 spans 21 amino acids. In this sample, this clone turned up once. Its antigen is not known. Profiled with immunoSEQ multiplex PCR; TCRdb holds only in-frame clones, not every one. The sample carries 110,000 or so clones, approximately 85% recorded once. Sequencing used PBMCs. This receptor was identified in a woman between 18 and 29 years old in good health and CMV-seronegative. J is TRBJ1-1 and V is TRBV7-8, with D possibly matching TRBD1 (5 bases). For the CDR3, the DNA is TGTGCCAGCAGCTCTACCTTTATCCTTGGGACCAGACCCCTCGGGGGTATTGAAGCTTTCTTT. Translating gives CASSSTFILGTRPLGGIEAFF.